This TCR beta chain was profiled in a study of shared clonotypes between healthy human individuals. Participating donors were healthy, HIV-negative adults free of recent acute infections or vaccinations. Naive CD45RA+ and memory CD45RA-negative subsets were split from CD4+ cells. Trimming removed 11 bases from V and 5 bases from J, with 19 bases in between. Germline V gene sequence: CDR1 MDHEN, CDR2 SYDVKM. The CDR3 has 14 residues. Sorted-subset replicate PCRs used 150 to 200 ng of genomic DNA. This amount corresponded to 33,000 or so T cell genomes. Clones were read by immunoSEQ multiplex PCR, and TCRdb kept only the in-frame ones, dropping some. This table has 2 million to 3 million clones, under 95% appearing once.

Sequenced input: naive CD4+ T cells from PBMCs. Subset here: CD45RA+ positively selected. This chain uses TRBV28 with TRBJ1-5; D is unresolved. The receptor comes from a man aged 18 to 35 in good health. Some clones in this sample may be carry-over from other donors' samples. For the CDR3, the DNA is TGTGCCGTACGGCCCCATTCGGTTCATCAGCCCCAGCATTTT. Encoded protein: CAVRPHSVHQPQHF.